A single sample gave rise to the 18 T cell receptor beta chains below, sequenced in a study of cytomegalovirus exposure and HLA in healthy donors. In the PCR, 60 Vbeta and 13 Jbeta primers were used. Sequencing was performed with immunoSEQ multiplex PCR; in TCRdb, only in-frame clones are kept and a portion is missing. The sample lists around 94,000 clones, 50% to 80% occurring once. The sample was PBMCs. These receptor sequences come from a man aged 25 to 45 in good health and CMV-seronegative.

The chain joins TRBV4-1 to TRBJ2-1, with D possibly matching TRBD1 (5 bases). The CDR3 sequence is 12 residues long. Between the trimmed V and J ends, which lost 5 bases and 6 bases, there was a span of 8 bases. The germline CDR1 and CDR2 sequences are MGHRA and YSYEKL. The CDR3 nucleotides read TGCGCCAGCAGCGCTCAGGGCAATGAGCAGTTCTTC. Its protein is CASSAQGNEQFF.

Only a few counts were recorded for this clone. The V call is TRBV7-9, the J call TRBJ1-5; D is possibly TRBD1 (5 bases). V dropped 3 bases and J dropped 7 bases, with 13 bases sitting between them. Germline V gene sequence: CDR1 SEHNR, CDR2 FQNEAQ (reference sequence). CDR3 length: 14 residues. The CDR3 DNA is TGTGCCAGCAGCTTTAGTGCAGGGAGGCAGCCCCAGCATTTT. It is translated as CASSFSAGRQPQHF. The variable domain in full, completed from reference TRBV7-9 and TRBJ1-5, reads DTGVSQNPRHKITKRGQNVTFRCDPISEHNRLYWYRQTLGQGPEFLTYFQNEAQLEKSRLLSDRFSAERPKGSFSTLEIQRTEQGDSAMYLCASSFSAGRQPQHFGDGTRLSIL.

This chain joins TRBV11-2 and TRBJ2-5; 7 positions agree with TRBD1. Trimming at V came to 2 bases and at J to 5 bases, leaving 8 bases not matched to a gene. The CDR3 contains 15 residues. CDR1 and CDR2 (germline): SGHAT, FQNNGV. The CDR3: CASSLSGQALETQYF. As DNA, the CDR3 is TGTGCCAGCAGCTTATCCGGACAGGCGCTTGAGACCCAGTACTTC.

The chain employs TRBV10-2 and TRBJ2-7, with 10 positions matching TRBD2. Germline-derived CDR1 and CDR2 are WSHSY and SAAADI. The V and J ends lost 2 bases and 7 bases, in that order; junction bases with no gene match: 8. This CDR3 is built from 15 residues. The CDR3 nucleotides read TGCGCCAGCAGTGAGCGGCTAGCGGGAGAAAAAGAGCAGTACTTC. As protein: CASSERLAGEKEQYF.

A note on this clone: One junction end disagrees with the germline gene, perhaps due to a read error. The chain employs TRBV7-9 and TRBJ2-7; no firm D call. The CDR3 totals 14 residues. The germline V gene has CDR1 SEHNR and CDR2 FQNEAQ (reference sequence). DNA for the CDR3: TGTTCCAGCAGCTCTCGGAGTTTTGTCGGGGAGCAGTACTTC. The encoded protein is CSSSSRSFVGEQYF.

CDR3 residues: CAISAGAFGNEQFF. The CDR3 nucleotides are TGTGCCATCAGTGCAGGGGCCTTTGGCAATGAGCAGTTCTTC. This chain uses TRBV10-3 with TRBJ2-1, with D tentatively TRBD1 (6 bases). The CDR3 length is 14 residues. The V end was cut by 4 bases, the J end by 6 bases, with 13 bases between. In germline, CDR1 is ENHRY, CDR2 SYGVKD.

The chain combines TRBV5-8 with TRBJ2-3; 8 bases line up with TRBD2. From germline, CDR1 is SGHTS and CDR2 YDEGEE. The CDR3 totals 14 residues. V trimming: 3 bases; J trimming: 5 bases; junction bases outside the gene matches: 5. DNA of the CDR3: TGTGCCAGCAGCTCAGGACTAGCAGAAGATACGCAGTATTTT. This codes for CASSSGLAEDTQYF.

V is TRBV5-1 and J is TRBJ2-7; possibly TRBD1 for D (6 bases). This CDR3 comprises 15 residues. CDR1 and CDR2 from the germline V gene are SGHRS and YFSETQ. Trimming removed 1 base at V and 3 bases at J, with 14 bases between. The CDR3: CASSLLPRTDYEQYF. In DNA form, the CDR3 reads TGCGCCAGCAGCTTGCTTCCCCGGACAGACTACGAGCAGTACTTC.

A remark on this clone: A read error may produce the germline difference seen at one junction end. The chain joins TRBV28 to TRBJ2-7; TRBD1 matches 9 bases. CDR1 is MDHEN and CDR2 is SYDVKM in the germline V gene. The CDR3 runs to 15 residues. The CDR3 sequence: CASRQSGTGTYEQCF. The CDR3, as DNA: TGTGCCAGCAGGCAGAGTGGGACAGGGACTTACGAGCAGTGCTTC.

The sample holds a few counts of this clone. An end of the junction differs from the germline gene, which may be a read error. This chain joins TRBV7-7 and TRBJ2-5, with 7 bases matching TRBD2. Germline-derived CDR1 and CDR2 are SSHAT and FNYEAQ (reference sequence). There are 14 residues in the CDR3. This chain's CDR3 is CASSLGDGRETQYF. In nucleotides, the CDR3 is TGTGCTAGCAGCTTAGGCGACGGGAGGGAGACCCAGTACTTC.

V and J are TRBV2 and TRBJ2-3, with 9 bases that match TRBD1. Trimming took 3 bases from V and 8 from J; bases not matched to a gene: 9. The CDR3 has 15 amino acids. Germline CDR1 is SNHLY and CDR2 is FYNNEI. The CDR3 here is CASSETPRQGGTQYF. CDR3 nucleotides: TGTGCCAGCAGTGAGACCCCTAGACAGGGGGGTACGCAGTATTTT.

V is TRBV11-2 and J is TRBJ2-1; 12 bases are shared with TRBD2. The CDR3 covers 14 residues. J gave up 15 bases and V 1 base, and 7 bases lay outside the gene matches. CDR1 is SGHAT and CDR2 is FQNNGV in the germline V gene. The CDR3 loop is CASSLGLAGGLLFF. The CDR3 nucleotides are TGTGCCAGCAGCTTAGGCCTAGCGGGGGGGCTTTTGTTCTTC. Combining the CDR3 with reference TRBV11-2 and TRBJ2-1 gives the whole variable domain EAGVAQSPRYKIIEKRQSVAFWCNPISGHATLYWYQQILGQGPKLLIQFQNNGVVDDSQLPKDRFSAERLKGVDSTLKIQPAKLEDSAVYLCASSLGLAGGLLFFGPGTRLTVL.

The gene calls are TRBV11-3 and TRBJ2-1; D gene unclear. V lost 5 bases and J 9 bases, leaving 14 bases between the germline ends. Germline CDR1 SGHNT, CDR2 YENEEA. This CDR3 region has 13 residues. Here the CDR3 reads CASSVTGAREQFF. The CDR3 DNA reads TGTGCCAGCAGCGTCACCGGAGCCCGTGAGCAGTTCTTC.

The CDR3 DNA reads as TGTGCCAGCATTTCTTTACAGGGGGCGCAAAGGGGCTATGGCTACACCTTC. It codes for CASISLQGAQRGYGYTF. V usage is TRBV28 and J usage is TRBJ1-2; 9 bases are shared with TRBD1. The CDR3 contains 17 residues. CDR1 MDHEN and CDR2 SYDVKM come from the germline V gene. Trimming removed 7 bases from V and 4 bases from J; junction bases left unmatched: 16.

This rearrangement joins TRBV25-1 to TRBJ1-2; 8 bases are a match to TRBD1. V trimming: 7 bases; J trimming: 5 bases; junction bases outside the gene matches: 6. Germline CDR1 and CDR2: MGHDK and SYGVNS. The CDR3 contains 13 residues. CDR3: CASNGQGRYGYTF. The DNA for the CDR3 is TGTGCCAGCAATGGACAGGGTCGATATGGCTACACCTTC.

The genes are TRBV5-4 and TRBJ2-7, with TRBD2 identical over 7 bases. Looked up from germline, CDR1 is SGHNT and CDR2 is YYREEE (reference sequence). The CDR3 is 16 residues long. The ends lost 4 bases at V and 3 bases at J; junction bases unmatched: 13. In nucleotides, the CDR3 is TGTGCCAGCAGCGGAAAAGCGGGAAGCAGGGACTACGAGCAGTACTTC. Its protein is CASSGKAGSRDYEQYF. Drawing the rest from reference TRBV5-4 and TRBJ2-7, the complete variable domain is ETGVTQSPTHLIKTRGQQVTLRCSSQSGHNTVSWYQQALGQGPQFIFQYYREEENGRGNFPPRFSGLQFPNYSSELNVNALELDDSALYLCASSGKAGSRDYEQYFGPGTRLTVT.

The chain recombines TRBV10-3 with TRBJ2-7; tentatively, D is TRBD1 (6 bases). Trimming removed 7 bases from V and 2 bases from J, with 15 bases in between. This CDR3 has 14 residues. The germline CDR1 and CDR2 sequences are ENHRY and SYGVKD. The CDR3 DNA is TGTGCCATCACCTCCCTCAGGGGTACCTACGAGCAGTACTTC. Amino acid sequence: CAITSLRGTYEQYF.

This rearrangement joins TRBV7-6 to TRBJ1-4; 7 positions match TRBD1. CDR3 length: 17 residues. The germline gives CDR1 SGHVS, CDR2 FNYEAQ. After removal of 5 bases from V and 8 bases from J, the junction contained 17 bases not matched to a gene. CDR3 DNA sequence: TGTGCCAGCAGCCGACCATTCTTACGGCCGGACAGGGAAAAACTGTTTTTT. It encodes CASSRPFLRPDREKLFF.